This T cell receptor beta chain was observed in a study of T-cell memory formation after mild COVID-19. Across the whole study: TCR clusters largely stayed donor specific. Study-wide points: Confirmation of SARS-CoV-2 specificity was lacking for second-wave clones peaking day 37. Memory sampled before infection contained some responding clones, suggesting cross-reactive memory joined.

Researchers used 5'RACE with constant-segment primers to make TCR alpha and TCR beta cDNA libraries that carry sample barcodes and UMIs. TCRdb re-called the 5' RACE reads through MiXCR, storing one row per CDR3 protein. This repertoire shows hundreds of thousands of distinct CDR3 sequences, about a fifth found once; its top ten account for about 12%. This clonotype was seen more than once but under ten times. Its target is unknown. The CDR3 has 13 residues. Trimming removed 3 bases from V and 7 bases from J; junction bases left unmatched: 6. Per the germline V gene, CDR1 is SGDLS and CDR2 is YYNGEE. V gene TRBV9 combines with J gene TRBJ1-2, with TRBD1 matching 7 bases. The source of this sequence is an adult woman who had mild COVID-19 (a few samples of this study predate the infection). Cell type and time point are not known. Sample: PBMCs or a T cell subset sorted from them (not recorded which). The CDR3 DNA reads TGTGCCAGCAGCGCCACAGGGGTACTTGGCTACACCTTC. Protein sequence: CASSATGVLGYTF.